This T cell receptor beta chain was documented in a study of blood T cell repertoires in COVID-19. Study-level information: COVID-19 samples collected from the United States, Italy and Spain covered acute and convalescent phases.

Sequencing used immunoSEQ multiplex PCR; TCRdb keeps in-frame clones, though not all of them. The table includes about 370,000 clones, 85% to 90% detected once. Looked up from germline, CDR1 is MGHRA and CDR2 is YSYEKL. Trimming took off 1 base at V and 5 bases at J, with 13 bases between the two ends. The length of the CDR3 is 15 residues. Either two negative PCRs, clearance, or symptom resolution qualified Cohort 3 donors as recovered. This chain joins TRBV4-1 and TRBJ2-3; perhaps TRBD2 as D (6 bases). The TCR sequence derives from a woman aged 25 to 45 who had recovered from COVID-19. Sequenced input: PBMCs or T cells enriched from blood (not recorded which). The CDR3 is CASSQVSGEGDTQYF. CDR3 in DNA: TGCGCCAGCAGCCAAGTCTCGGGAGAAGGAGATACGCAGTATTTT.